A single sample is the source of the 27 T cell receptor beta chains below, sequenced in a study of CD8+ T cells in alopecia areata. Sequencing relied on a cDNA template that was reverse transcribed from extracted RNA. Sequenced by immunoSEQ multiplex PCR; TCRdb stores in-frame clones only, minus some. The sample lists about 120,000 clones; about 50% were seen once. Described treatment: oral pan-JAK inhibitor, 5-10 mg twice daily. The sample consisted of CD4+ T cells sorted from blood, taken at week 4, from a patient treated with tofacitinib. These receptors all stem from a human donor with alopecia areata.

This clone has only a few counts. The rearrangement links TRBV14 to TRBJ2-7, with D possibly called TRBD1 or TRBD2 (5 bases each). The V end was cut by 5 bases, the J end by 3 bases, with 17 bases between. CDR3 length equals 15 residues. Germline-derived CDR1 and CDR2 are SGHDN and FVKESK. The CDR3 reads CASSGVGGRYYEQYF. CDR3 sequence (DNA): TGTGCCAGCAGCGGGGTTGGGGGAAGGTACTACGAGCAGTACTTC.

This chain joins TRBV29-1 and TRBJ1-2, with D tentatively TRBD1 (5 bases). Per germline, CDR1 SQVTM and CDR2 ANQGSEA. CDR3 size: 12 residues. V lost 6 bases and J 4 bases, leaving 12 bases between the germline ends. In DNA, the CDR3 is TGCAGCGTAAAGGCGGGGACCTATGGCTACACCTTC. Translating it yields CSVKAGTYGYTF.

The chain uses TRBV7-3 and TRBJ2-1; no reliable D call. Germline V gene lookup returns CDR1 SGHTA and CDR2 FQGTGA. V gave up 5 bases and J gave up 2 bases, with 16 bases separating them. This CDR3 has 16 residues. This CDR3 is CASSPSPTHPYNEQFF. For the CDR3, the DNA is TGTGCCAGCAGCCCAAGCCCGACCCACCCCTACAATGAGCAGTTCTTC.

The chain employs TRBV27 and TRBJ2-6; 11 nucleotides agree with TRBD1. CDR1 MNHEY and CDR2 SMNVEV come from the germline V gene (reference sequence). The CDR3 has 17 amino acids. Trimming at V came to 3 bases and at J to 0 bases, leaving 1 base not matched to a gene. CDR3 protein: CASSLGTGGSGANVLTF. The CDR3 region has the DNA TGTGCCAGCAGTTTGGGGACAGGGGGCTCTGGGGCCAACGTCCTGACTTTC.

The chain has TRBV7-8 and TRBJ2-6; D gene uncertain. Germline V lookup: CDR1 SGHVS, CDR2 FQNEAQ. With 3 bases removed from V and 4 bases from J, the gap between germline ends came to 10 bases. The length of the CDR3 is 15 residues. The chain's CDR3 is CASSFDIGGANVLTF. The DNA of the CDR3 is TGTGCCAGCAGCTTTGATATCGGGGGGGCCAACGTCCTGACTTTC.

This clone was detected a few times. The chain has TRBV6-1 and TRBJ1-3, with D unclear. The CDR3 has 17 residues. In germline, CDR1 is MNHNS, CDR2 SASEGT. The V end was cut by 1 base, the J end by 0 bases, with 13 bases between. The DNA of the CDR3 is TGTGCCAGCAGTGAAGGGGGTCTACGGGGCTCTGGAAACACCATATATTTT. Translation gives CASSEGGLRGSGNTIYF.

The CDR3, as DNA: TGTGCCAGTAGTATTAAGGCGCTCCGAGATTACGAGCAGTACTTC. Protein: CASSIKALRDYEQYF. This rearrangement joins TRBV19 to TRBJ2-7, with D unclear. This CDR3 has 15 residues. Germline V gives CDR1 LNHDA, CDR2 SQIVND (reference sequence). The V end was cut by 3 bases, the J end by 4 bases, with 16 bases between. Combining the CDR3 with reference TRBV19 and TRBJ2-7 gives the whole variable domain DGGITQSPKYLFRKEGQNVTLSCEQNLNHDAMYWYRQDPGQGLRLIYYSQIVNDFQKGDIAEGYSVSREKKESFPLTVTSAQKNPTAFYLCASSIKALRDYEQYFGPGTRLTVT.

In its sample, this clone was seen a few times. The CDR3 region has the DNA TGTGCCTGGAGCAATTCTGTCGGGAAGGGTTCCTACGAGCAGTACTTC. Translating it yields CAWSNSVGKGSYEQYF. The J gene is TRBJ2-7, the V gene TRBV30; TRBD2 is a possible D gene (5 bases). The CDR3 loop spans 16 amino acids. The germline V and J ends were trimmed by 3 bases and 1 base, with 19 bases remaining between them. Germline V CDR1 and CDR2: GTSNPN, SVGIG (reference sequence).

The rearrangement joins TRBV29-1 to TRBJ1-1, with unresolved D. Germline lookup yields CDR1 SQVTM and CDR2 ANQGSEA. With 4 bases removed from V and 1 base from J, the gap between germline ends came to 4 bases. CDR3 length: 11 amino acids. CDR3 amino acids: CSVVWNTEAFF. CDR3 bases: TGCAGCGTTGTCTGGAACACTGAAGCTTTCTTT.

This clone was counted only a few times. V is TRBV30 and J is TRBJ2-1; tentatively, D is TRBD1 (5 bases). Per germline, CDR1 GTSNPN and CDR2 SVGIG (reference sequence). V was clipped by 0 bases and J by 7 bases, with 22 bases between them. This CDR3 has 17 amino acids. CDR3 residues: CAWSVGAVADGRNEQFF. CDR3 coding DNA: TGTGCCTGGAGTGTAGGGGCCGTGGCGGACGGAAGGAATGAGCAGTTCTTC.

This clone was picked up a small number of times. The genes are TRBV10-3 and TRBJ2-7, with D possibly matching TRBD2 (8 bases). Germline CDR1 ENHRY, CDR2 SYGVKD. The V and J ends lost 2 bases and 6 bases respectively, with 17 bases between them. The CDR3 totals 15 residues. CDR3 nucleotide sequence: TGTGCCATCAGTGAGAACGGGAGGGGGCAAAGCGAGCAGTACTTC. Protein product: CAISENGRGQSEQYF.

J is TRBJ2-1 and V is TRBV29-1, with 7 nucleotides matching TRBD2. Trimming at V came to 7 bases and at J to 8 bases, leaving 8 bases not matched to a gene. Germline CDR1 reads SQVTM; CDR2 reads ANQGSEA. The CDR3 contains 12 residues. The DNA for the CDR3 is TGCAGCGCCGGGACTATGATCGATGAGCAGTTCTTC. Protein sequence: CSAGTMIDEQFF.

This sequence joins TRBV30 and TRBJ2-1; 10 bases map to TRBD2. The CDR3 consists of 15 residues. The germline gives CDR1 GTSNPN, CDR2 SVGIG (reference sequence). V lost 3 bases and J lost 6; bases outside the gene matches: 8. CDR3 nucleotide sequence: TGTGCCTGGAGACCCAGCGGGAGGGTCGTCAATGAGCAGTTCTTC. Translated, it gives CAWRPSGRVVNEQFF.

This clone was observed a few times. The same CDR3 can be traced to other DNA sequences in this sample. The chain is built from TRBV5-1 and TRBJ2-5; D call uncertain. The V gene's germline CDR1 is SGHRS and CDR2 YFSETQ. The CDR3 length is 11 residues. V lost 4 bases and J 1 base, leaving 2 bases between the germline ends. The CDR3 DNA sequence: TGCGCCAGCAGCCTCCAAGAGACCCAGTACTTC. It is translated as CASSLQETQYF.

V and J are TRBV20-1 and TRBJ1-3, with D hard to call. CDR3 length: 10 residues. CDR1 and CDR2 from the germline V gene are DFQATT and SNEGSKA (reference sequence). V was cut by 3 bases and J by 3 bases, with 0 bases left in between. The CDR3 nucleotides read TGCAGTGCTAGTGGAAACACCATATATTTT. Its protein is CSASGNTIYF.

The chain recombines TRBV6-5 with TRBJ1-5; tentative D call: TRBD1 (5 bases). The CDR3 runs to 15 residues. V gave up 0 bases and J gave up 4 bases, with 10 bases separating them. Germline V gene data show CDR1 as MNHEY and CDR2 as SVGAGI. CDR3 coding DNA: TGTGCCAGCAGTTACTCGGGGGTTCCAAATCAGCCCCAGCATTTT. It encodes CASSYSGVPNQPQHF.

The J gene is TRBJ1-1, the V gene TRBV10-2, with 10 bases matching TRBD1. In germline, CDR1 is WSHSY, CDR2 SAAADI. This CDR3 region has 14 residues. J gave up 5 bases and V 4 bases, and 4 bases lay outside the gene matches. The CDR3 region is CASSVGQGRTEAFF. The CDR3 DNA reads TGCGCCAGCAGTGTGGGACAGGGGAGGACTGAAGCTTTCTTT.

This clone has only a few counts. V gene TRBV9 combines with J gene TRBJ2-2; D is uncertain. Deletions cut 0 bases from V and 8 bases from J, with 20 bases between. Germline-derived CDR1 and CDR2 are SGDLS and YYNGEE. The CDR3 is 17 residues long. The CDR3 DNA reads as TGTGCCAGCAGCGTAGCTACTGGGTTTGGTACCCGTGGGGAGCTGTTTTTT. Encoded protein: CASSVATGFGTRGELFF.

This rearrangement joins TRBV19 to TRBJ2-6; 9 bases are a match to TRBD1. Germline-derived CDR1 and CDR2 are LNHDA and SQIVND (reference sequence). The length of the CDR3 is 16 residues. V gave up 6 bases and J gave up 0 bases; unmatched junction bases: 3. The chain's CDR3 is CASRIQGASGANVLTF. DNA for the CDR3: TGTGCCAGTAGAATACAGGGGGCCTCTGGGGCCAACGTCCTGACTTTC.

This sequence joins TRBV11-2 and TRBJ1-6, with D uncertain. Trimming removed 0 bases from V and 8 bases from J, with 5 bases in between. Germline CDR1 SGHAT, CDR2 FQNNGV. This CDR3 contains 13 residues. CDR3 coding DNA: TGTGCCAGCAGCTTAGAGACCGATTCACCCCTCCACTTT. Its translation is CASSLETDSPLHF.

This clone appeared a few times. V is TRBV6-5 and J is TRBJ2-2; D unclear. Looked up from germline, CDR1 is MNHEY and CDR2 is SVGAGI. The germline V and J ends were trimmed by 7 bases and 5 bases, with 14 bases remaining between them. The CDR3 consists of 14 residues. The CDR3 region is CASTPFSVTGELFF. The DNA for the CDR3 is TGTGCCAGCACCCCTTTCTCGGTAACCGGGGAGCTGTTTTTT.

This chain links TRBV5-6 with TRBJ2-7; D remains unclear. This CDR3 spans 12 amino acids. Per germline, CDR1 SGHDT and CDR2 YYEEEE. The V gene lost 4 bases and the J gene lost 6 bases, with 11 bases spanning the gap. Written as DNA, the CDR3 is TGTGCCAGCAGCCTCGCCATGGGCGAGCAGTACTTC. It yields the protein CASSLAMGEQYF.

CDR3 sequence reads: CASSHPQGADQPQHF. The CDR3 DNA sequence: TGTGCCAGCAGTCACCCACAGGGGGCCGACCAGCCCCAGCATTTT. V gene TRBV6-6 combines with J gene TRBJ1-5; 9 bases line up with TRBD1. This CDR3 has 15 residues. Germline V gives CDR1 MNHNY, CDR2 SVGAGI (reference sequence). V lost 5 bases to trimming and J lost 7 bases; unmatched junction nucleotides: 9.

CDR3 nucleotides: TGTGCCACCACGGGGGCCTACAATGAGCAGTTCTTC. Translating gives CATTGAYNEQFF. The J gene is TRBJ2-1, the V gene TRBV6-6, with D perhaps TRBD2 (6 bases). The CDR3 loop spans 12 amino acids. V was clipped by 10 bases and J by 2 bases, with 9 bases between them. Germline CDR1 MNHNY, CDR2 SVGAGI (reference sequence).

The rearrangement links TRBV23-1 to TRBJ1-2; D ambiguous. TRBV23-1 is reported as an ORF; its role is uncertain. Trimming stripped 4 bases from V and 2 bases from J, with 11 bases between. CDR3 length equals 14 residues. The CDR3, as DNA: TGCGCCAGCAGTCCTGATGACATGAACTATGGCTACACCTTC. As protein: CASSPDDMNYGYTF.

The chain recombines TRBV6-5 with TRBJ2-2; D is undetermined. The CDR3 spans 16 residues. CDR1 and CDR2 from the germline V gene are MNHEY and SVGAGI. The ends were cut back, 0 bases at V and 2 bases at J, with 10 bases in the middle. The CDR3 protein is CASSYSSRLNTGELFF. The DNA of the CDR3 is TGTGCCAGCAGTTACTCGAGCAGGCTTAACACCGGGGAGCTGTTTTTT.

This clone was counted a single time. As DNA, the CDR3 is TGCAGCGTTGAAGATCAGGGAGGTCAGCCCCAGCATTTT. Translated: CSVEDQGGQPQHF. The chain employs TRBV29-1 and TRBJ1-5, with D possibly matching TRBD1 (5 bases). The germline V gene encodes CDR1 SQVTM and CDR2 ANQGSEA. CDR3 length: 13 amino acids. V lost 0 bases and J 6 bases, leaving 9 bases between the germline ends.